Below are 17 T cell receptor beta chains sequenced from a single sample in a study of blood T cell repertoires in COVID-19. Using immunoSEQ multiplex PCR, the repertoire was profiled, and TCRdb retains in-frame clones only, with some absent. The sample contains around 140,000 clones, about 80% of which appear only once. The sequenced sample consisted of PBMCs or T cells enriched from blood (not recorded which). These receptors all stem from a woman in her forties or fifties who had recovered from COVID-19.

The genes are TRBV7-6 and TRBJ2-3, with D possibly being TRBD1 (6 bases). Per the germline V gene, CDR1 is SGHVS and CDR2 is FNYEAQ. The V gene lost 5 bases and the J gene lost 2 bases, with 11 bases spanning the gap. The length of the CDR3 is 14 residues. CDR3 in DNA: TGTGCCAGCAGCGAGAGGGACATCACAGATACGCAGTATTTT. This translates into CASSERDITDTQYF.

This chain joins TRBV15 and TRBJ2-3, with 9 bases fitting TRBD2. Germline V CDR1 and CDR2: LNHNV, YYDKDF (reference sequence). The CDR3 runs to 15 residues. V lost 0 bases, J lost 4 bases, and 2 bases stayed unmatched. Here the CDR3 reads CATSRDAGGPDTQYF. CDR3 sequence (DNA): TGTGCCACCAGCAGAGATGCGGGGGGGCCAGATACGCAGTATTTT.

The V gene is TRBV9, the J gene TRBJ1-1, with 9 bases that match TRBD1. CDR1 SGDLS and CDR2 YYNGEE come from the germline V gene. The CDR3 totals 17 residues. V lost 2 bases, J lost 1 base, and 9 bases stayed unmatched. CDR3 DNA sequence: TGTGCCAGCAGCGTGGGGACAGGGCCAATATCGAACACTGAAGCTTTCTTT. Protein: CASSVGTGPISNTEAFF.

Many counts were recorded for this clone. This chain joins TRBV7-9 and TRBJ1-3; no clear D. Trimming cost V 2 bases and J 4 bases, with 6 bases left between them. This CDR3 comprises 13 residues. Germline V lookup: CDR1 SEHNR, CDR2 FQNEAQ (reference sequence). CDR3 sequence: CASSLMEGNTIYF. The CDR3 bases are TGTGCCAGCAGCTTAATGGAGGGAAACACCATATATTTT.

This chain uses TRBV11-3 with TRBJ2-1, with TRBD2 matching 10 bases. CDR1 is SGHNT and CDR2 is YENEEA in the germline V gene. The CDR3 totals 19 residues. The V and J ends lost 5 bases and 0 bases, in that order; junction bases with no gene match: 13. In nucleotides, the CDR3 is TGTGCCAGCAGCCCAAAGCGGGGGGGACCCACAGTCTCCTACAATGAGCAGTTCTTC. Amino acid sequence: CASSPKRGGPTVSYNEQFF.

This clone was observed a single time. In nucleotides, the CDR3 is TGTGCCAGCAGCTTAAATGGGGCGTATGGCTACACCTTC. Amino acid sequence: CASSLNGAYGYTF. The genes are TRBV7-8 and TRBJ1-2; D is perhaps TRBD1 (5 bases). The germline V gene has CDR1 SGHVS and CDR2 FQNEAQ. CDR3 length equals 13 residues. The V gene lost 2 bases and the J gene lost 5 bases, with 9 bases spanning the gap.

The chain combines TRBV5-8 with TRBJ2-7; 7 nucleotides align to TRBD1. CDR3 size: 12 residues. The junction had 1 base not matched to a gene; V was cut back by 3 bases and J by 4 bases. Germline values: CDR1 SGHTS, CDR2 YDEGEE. The DNA of the CDR3 is TGTGCCAGCAGCTGGGGACAGTACGAGCAGTACGTC. Protein: CASSWGQYEQYV.

This clone was picked up a small number of times. The chain combines TRBV7-8 with TRBJ1-6; 9 bases fit TRBD1. The length of the CDR3 is 15 residues. Germline CDR1 and CDR2: SGHVS and FQNEAQ. V shed 5 bases and J 4 bases; nucleotides not matched to a gene: 3. DNA of the CDR3: TGTGCCAGCAGCCCGGGACAGGGTTATAATTCACCCCTCCACTTT. Translating gives CASSPGQGYNSPLHF. Supplemented by reference TRBV7-8 and TRBJ1-6, the full variable domain reads GAGVSQSPRYKVAKRGQDVALRCDPISGHVSLFWYQQALGQGPEFLTYFQNEAQLDKSGLPSDRFFAERPEGSVSTLKIQRTQQEDSAVYLCASSPGQGYNSPLHFGNGTRLTVT.

The chain employs TRBV7-2 and TRBJ2-7, with TRBD1 as a possible D gene (6 bases). V dropped 1 base and J dropped 2 bases, with 9 bases sitting between them. Germline-derived CDR1 and CDR2 are SGHTA and FQGNSA. This CDR3 has 14 residues. The CDR3 is CASSLGAGAYEQYF. The CDR3 DNA sequence: TGTGCCAGCAGCTTAGGGGCAGGGGCCTACGAGCAGTACTTC.

This chain joins TRBV7-9 and TRBJ1-2; D remains ambiguous. The CDR3 is 14 residues long. The V and J ends lost 5 bases and 7 bases respectively, with 17 bases between them. Per germline, CDR1 SEHNR and CDR2 FQNEAQ (reference sequence). The CDR3 DNA sequence: TGTGCCAGCAGCAACGAGGCCGGTTATAGTGGCTACACCTTC. This translates into CASSNEAGYSGYTF.

The V and J genes are TRBV6-2 or TRBV6-3 and TRBJ2-1, with 9 bases aligning to TRBD2. The CDR3 spans 17 residues. Germline CDR1 reads MNHEY; CDR2 reads SVGEGT. Germline trimming cut 0 bases from V and 4 bases from J; bases unmatched to any gene: 7. The CDR3 here is CASSYSPSSGVYNEQFF. In DNA, the CDR3 is TGTGCCAGCAGTTACTCTCCTTCTAGCGGGGTTTACAATGAGCAGTTCTTC.

This clone was detected once. V and J are TRBV5-6 and TRBJ2-1; possibly TRBD1 for D (6 bases). The germline V gene encodes CDR1 SGHDT and CDR2 YYEEEE. Trimming pared 4 bases from V and 13 bases from J, leaving 12 bases between. There are 11 residues in the CDR3. The CDR3 sequence: CASSLLGAQFF. In DNA, the CDR3 is TGTGCCAGCAGCCTGTTGGGGGCCCAGTTCTTC.

J is TRBJ1-4 and V is TRBV5-1; tentatively, D is TRBD1 (6 bases). Looked up from germline, CDR1 is SGHRS and CDR2 is YFSETQ. The CDR3 length is 14 residues. V was shortened by 4 bases and J by 8 bases, with 15 bases between the two germline ends. The CDR3: CASSLDRLAEKLFF. For the CDR3, the DNA is TGCGCCAGCAGCCTAGACAGGCTCGCGGAAAAACTGTTTTTT.

V and J are TRBV3-1 (or the pseudogene TRBV3-2) and TRBJ1-1, with 7 positions matching TRBD1. Per germline, CDR1 LGHDT and CDR2 YNNKEL (reference sequence). The trim removed 3 bases at V and 1 base at J, leaving 5 bases unmatched. The CDR3 consists of 15 residues. Written as DNA, the CDR3 is TGTGCCAGCAGCCAGGGCCGGACAGGGAACACTGAAGCTTTCTTT. Translating it yields CASSQGRTGNTEAFF.

This sequence joins TRBV6-6 and TRBJ2-7; D uncertain. Germline CDR1 and CDR2: MNHNY and SVGAGI (reference sequence). Trimming removed 4 bases from V and 3 bases from J, with 7 bases in between. CDR3 length equals 12 residues. As DNA, the CDR3 is TGTGCCAGCAGTTCCCTGAGCTACGAGCAGTACTTC. It translates to CASSSLSYEQYF.

The rearrangement uses TRBV3-1 (or the pseudogene TRBV3-2) and TRBJ1-5; D unresolved. Germline V gives CDR1 LGHDT, CDR2 YNNKEL (reference sequence). The V end was cut by 1 base, the J end by 5 bases, with 12 bases between. The CDR3 covers 15 residues. DNA of the CDR3: TGTGCCAGCAGCCAAGCAGGAGGGAGGCATCAGCCCCAGCATTTT. Protein product: CASSQAGGRHQPQHF.

The chain carries TRBV14 and TRBJ1-2, with D unresolved. Germline V gives CDR1 SGHDN, CDR2 FVKESK. Between the trimmed V and J ends, which lost 2 bases and 4 bases, there was a span of 8 bases. The CDR3 totals 13 residues. For the CDR3, the DNA is TGTGCCAGCAGCCAACAGTTCACCTATGGCTACACCTTC. It codes for CASSQQFTYGYTF.